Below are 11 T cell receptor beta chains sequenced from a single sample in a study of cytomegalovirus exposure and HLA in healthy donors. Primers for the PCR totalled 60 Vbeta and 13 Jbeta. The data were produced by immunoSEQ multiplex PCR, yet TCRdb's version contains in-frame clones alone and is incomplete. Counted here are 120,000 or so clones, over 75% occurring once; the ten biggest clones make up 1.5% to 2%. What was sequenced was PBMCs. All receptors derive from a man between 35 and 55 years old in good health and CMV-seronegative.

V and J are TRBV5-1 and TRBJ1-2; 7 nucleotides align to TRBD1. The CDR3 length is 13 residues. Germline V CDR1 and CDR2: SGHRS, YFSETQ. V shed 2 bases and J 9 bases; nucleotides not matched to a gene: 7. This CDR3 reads CASSLETGMRYTF. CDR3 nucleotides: TGCGCCAGCAGCTTAGAGACAGGGATGCGCTACACCTTC.

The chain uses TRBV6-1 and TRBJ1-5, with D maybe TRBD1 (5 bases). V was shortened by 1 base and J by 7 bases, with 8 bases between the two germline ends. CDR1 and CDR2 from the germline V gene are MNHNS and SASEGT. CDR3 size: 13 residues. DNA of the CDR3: TGTGCCAGCAGTGAAGAGGGGCGCCAGCCCCAGCATTTT. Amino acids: CASSEEGRQPQHF.

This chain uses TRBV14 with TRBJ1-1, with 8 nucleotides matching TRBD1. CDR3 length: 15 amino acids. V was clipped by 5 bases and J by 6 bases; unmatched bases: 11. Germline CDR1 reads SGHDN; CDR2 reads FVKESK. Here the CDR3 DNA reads TGTGCCAGCAGCATATTCCAGGGGGCGTCTGCTGAAGCTTTCTTT. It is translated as CASSIFQGASAEAFF.

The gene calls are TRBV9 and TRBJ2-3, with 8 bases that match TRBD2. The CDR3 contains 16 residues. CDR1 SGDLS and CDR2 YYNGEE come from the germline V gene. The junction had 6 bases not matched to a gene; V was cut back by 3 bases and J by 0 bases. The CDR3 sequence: CASSATSSGSTDTQYF. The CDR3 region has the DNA TGTGCCAGCAGCGCCACATCTAGCGGGAGCACAGATACGCAGTATTTT.

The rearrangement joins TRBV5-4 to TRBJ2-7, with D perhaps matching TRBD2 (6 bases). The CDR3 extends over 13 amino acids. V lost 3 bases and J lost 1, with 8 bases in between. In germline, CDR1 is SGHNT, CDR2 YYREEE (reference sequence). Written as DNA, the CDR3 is TGTGCCAGCAGCTCGAGCGGGTCCTACGAGCAGTACTTC. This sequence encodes CASSSSGSYEQYF.

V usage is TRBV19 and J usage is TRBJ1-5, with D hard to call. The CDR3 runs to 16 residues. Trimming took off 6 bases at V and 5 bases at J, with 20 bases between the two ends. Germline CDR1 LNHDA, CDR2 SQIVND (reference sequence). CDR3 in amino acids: CASRTRRREGDQPQHF. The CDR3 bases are TGTGCCAGTAGAACGCGCAGGCGAGAGGGAGATCAGCCCCAGCATTTT.

In nucleotides, the CDR3 is TGCGCCAGCGGGCCGGGACGGGGGGACTCACCCCTCCACTTT. Encoded protein: CASGPGRGDSPLHF. The chain uses TRBV5-1 and TRBJ1-6; D possibly corresponds to TRBD1 (5 bases). Trimming left V 7 bases short and J 10 bases short, with 18 bases between. The germline V gene has CDR1 SGHRS and CDR2 YFSETQ. The CDR3 is 14 amino acids.

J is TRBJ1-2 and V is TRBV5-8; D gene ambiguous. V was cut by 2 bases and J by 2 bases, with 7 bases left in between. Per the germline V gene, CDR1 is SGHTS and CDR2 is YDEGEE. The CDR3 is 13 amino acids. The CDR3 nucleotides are TGTGCCAGCAGCTTCAATAGAAACTATGGCTACACCTTC. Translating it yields CASSFNRNYGYTF.

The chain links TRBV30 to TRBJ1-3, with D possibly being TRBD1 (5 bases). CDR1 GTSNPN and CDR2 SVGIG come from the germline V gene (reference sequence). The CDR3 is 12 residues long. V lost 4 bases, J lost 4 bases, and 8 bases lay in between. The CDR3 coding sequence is TGTGCCTGGACAGGGCCCGGAAACACCATATATTTT. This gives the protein CAWTGPGNTIYF.

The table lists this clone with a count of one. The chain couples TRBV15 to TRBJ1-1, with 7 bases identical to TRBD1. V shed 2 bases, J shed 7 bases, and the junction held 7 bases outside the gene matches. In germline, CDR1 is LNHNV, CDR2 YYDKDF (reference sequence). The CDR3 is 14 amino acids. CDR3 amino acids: CATSRYRGPYEAFF. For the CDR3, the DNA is TGTGCCACCAGCAGATATAGGGGGCCCTATGAAGCTTTCTTT.

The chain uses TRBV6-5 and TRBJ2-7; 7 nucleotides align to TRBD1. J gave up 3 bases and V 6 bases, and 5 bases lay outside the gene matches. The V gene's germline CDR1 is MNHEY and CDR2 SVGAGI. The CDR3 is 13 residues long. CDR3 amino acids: CASSPGQSYEQYF. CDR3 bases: TGTGCCAGCAGCCCGGGACAGAGCTACGAGCAGTACTTC.